This entry describes one TCR beta chain. This clone was detected a few times. The target of this receptor is not known. No base quality values were provided; no much bigger clone lies one nucleotide off. The immunoSEQ Assay, a bias-controlled multiplex PCR, was used to amplify TCRbeta CDR3 regions from genomic DNA. Per the source publication's procedure: Nucleated cell counts per sample were estimated from amplification of reference gene primers within the assay. Sequence reads were collapsed and filtered to measure the absolute abundance of every unique TCRbeta CDR3 rearrangement. Productive Simpson clonality was computed per sample as the square root of Simpson's diversity index over productive rearrangements. TCRdb took this table from immuneACCESS and kept in-frame rearrangements with V and J called. Such tables lack part of the clones; where checked against another copy, unresolved V genes explain under half of the gap, and the rest is unexplained. For V, J and clone size, that table is used; D and trimming come from the DNA. The sample yields over 200,000 clones; 88% were counted once. The top ten clonotypes cover around 0.98% of the sample.

V is shortened by 0 bases, J by 7 bases, and the region joining them spans 11 bases. Inclusive of the bounding cysteine and phenylalanine, the CDR3 is 14 residues long. Only CDR3 DNA is held: 42 bases, read in frame from base 1. CDR1 and CDR2 (SGHRS, YFSETQ) derive from the germline V gene. Samples from volunteer blood donors who had recovered from COVID-19 were contributed by a second Seattle source. The collaborating institutions used their own protocols to collect whole blood in K2EDTA tubes. Collaborator samples were shipped for TCRbeta analysis as frozen whole blood, isolated PBMCs, or DNA extracted from either sample type. The sample belongs to a study of blood T cell repertoires in COVID-19 (dated by TCRdb to about 2020). The study in broad terms: Samples covering the acute and convalescent phases of COVID-19 were provided by collaborators in the United States, Italy and Spain. The dataset comprised deeply sampled blood TCRbeta repertoires from subjects exposed to, actively infected with, or recovered from COVID-19. The sample metadata nearly always contained a de-identified subject ID, COVID-19 status, age in years and sex. Samples were obtained from the ongoing ImmuneRACE study (first 160 participants) and from 1,254 subjects provided by 6 global collaborators. A freely available public database, intended as a resource for researchers studying the immune response to SARS-CoV-2, is where the repertoires were released. Where HLA class I and class II types were available, the types were taken from metadata supplied by the sample provider, not from assay-based typing. The material from the prospective study consisted of cDNA or gDNA derived from T cells, B-cell-depleted T cells, or PBMCs. Here is what the overall study found, with its caveats: Clinical and demographic metadata were provided uncurated, with the amount varying by source and participant.

This TCR was recovered from a woman in her 40s who had recovered from COVID-19. The chain is made from TRBV5-1 and TRBJ1-5; TRBD1 is a weak D gene call, 5 bases matching. The sample taken for sequencing was peripheral blood. The bases read TGCGCCAGCAGCTTGGGAGGACCAGGGCAGCCCCAGCATTTT. This sequence encodes CASSLGGPGQPQHF.